This T cell receptor (beta chain) derives from a study of shared clonotypes between healthy human individuals. Study context: There were three CD4 naive, three CD4 memory, two CD8 naive and one CD8 memory plates per donor.

Produced via immunoSEQ multiplex PCR; TCRdb's table is partial and in-frame only. This table holds about 2 million clones, about 95% found once. Study-wide results and caveats: Sequencing depth was expected to influence donor clonotype sharing.

Concerning this clone itself: Its antigen is still unknown.

Between the trimmed V and J ends, which lost 6 bases and 7 bases, there was a span of 7 bases. The germline V gene encodes CDR1 MNHEY and CDR2 SMNVEV (reference sequence). This CDR3 spans 12 amino acids. As defined, naive CD8 cells were CD45RO-negative and positively selected for CCR7, with terminally differentiated effector memory CD45RA+ cells excluded. The chain carries TRBV27 and TRBJ1-6; no clear D gene. The specimen was naive CD8+ T cells sorted from blood. The receptor comes from a man between 18 and 35 years old in good health. The CDR3 loop reads CASSNWNSPLHF. Here the CDR3 DNA reads TGTGCCAGCAGCAATTGGAATTCACCCCTCCACTTT.